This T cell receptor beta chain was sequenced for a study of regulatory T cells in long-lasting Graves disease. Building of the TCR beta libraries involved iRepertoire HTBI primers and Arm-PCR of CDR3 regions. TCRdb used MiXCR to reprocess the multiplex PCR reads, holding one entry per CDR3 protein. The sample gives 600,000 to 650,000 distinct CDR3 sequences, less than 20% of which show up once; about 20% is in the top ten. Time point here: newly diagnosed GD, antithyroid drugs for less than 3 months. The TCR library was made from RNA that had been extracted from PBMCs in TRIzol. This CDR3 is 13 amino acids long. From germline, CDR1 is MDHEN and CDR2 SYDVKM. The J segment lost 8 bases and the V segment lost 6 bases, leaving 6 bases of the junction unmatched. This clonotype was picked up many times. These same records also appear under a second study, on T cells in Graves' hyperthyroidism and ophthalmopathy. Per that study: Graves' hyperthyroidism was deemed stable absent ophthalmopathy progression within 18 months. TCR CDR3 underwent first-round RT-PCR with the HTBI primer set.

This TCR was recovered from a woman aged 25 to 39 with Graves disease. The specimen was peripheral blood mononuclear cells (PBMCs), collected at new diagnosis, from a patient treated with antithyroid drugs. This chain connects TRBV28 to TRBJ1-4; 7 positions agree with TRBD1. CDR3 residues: CASRKTGNEKLFF. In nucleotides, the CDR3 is TGTGCCAGCAGGAAGACAGGGAACGAAAAACTGTTTTTT.